These T cell receptor beta chains were read from a single sample in a study of CD8+CD57+ T cells in acquired aplastic anemia. TCRdb used MiXCR to reprocess the reads, holding one entry per CDR3 protein. In the table there are 120,000 or so distinct CDR3 sequences, approximately 41% of which are singletons. Sample: sorted CD4+, CD8+, or CD8+CD57+ T cells (not recorded which) from PBMCs. The receptors shown here come from a human donor with aplastic anemia. Both conserved end residues are part of each CDR3. The order of the fields is clone size, D gene, V gene, J gene, CDR3 protein, CDR3 DNA. The D gene is left open where the match is weak. Clone size is given for some rows only: seen once, a few or many times, or a class if the clone is expanded.

.	.	TRBV10-3	TRBJ1-4	CAISAGGAADEKLFF	TGTGCCATCAGTGCTGGGGGGGCAGCGGATGAAAAACTGTTTTTT
.	.	TRBV19	TRBJ2-4	CASSIDRERNQYF	TGTGCCAGTAGTATAGACAGGGAGCGCAATCAGTACTTC
.	.	TRBV2	TRBJ2-1	CASSILRGYNEQFF	TGCGCCAGCAGTATATTGCGGGGTTACAATGAGCAGTTCTTC
many	.	TRBV6-1	TRBJ1-2	CASSALDLELTF	TGTGCCAGCAGTGCCCTGGATCTCGAACTCACCTTC
many	TRBD1	TRBV4-2	TRBJ1-1	CASSRAGQANTEAFF	TGTGCCAGCAGCCGAGCGGGACAGGCGAACACTGAAGCTTTCTTT
.	.	TRBV15	TRBJ2-3	CATSRDSTDTQYF	TGTGCCACCAGCAGAGATAGCACAGATACGCAGTATTTT
.	.	TRBV2	TRBJ1-5	CASSVSGLVQPQHF	TGTGCCAGCAGTGTTTCAGGGTTGGTGCAGCCCCAGCATTTT
many	.	TRBV20-1	TRBJ1-2	CSAPGQNNYGYTF	TGCAGTGCGCCGGGACAAAATAACTATGGCTACACCTTC
.	TRBD1	TRBV6-5	TRBJ1-6	CASSYNRGRSPLHF	TGTGCCAGCAGTTATAACAGGGGTCGGTCACCCCTCCACTTT
few	.	TRBV18	TRBJ1-2	CASSPKGHNYGYTF	TGTGCCAGCTCACCGAAGGGGCACAACTATGGCTACACCTTC
few	.	TRBV10-3	TRBJ1-6	CAISLGQWRSPLHF	TGTGCCATCAGTCTCGGACAGTGGCGATCACCCCTCCACTTT
.	TRBD1	TRBV28	TRBJ1-5	CASSPYSQGVSNQPQHF	TGTGCCAGCAGCCCCTATAGCCAGGGGGTCTCCAATCAGCCCCAGCATTTT
.	.	TRBV10-3	TRBJ1-5	CAMPMRLQGPRNQPQHF	TGTGCCATGCCAATGCGTCTGCAGGGGCCGCGCAATCAGCCCCAGCATTTT
.	TRBD1	TRBV2	TRBJ1-1	CASARGQGATEAFF	TGTGCCAGCGCCCGCGGACAGGGCGCAACTGAAGCTTTCTTT
many	.	TRBV2	TRBJ1-6	CASSSDTRPLHF	TGTGCCAGCAGTTCTGACACCCGTCCCCTCCACTTT
many	.	TRBV2	TRBJ2-1	CASLLDPGPYNEQFF	TGTGCCAGCCTGCTCGACCCAGGCCCCTACAATGAGCAGTTCTTC
many	.	TRBV19	TRBJ2-2	CASRDRRTGELFF	TGTGCCAGCCGGGACCGTAGGACCGGGGAGCTGTTTTTT
.	.	TRBV5-4	TRBJ1-2	CASSLGQDYGYTF	TGTGCCAGCAGCTTGGGCCAGGACTATGGCTACACCTTC
.	.	TRBV14	TRBJ2-6	CASSRSVANVLTF	TGTGCCAGCAGCCGCTCAGTGGCCAACGTCCTGACTTTC